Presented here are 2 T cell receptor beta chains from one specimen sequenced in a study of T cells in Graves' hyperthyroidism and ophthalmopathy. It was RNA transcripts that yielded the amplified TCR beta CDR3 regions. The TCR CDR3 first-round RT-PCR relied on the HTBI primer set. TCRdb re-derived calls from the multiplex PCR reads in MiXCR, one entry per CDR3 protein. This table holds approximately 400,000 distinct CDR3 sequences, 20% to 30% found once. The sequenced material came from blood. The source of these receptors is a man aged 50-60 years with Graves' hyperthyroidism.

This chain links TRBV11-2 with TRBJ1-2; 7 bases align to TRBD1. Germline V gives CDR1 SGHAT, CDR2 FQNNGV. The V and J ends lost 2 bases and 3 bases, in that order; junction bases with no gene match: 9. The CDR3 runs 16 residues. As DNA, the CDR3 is TGTGCCAGCAGCTTATGGGCCCGGGACAGCGACTATGGCTACACCTTC. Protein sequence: CASSLWARDSDYGYTF.

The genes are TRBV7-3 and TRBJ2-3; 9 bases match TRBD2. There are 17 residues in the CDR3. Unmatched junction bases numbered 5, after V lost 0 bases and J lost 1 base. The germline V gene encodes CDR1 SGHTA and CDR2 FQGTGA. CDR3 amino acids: CASSLTFTSGRTDTQYF. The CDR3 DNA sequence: TGTGCCAGCAGCTTAACGTTTACTAGCGGGCGCACAGATACGCAGTATTTT.